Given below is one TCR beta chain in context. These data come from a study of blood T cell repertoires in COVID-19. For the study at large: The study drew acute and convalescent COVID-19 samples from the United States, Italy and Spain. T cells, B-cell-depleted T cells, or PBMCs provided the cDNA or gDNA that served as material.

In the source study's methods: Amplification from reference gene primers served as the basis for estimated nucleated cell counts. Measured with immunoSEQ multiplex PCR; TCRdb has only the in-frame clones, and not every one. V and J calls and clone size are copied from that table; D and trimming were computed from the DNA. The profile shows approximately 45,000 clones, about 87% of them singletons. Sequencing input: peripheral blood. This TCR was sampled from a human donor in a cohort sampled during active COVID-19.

This CDR3 is CASNPFTGGYGYTF. As DNA, the CDR3 is TGTGCCAGCAATCCATTCACAGGGGGCTATGGCTACACCTTC. The V and J genes are TRBV2 and TRBJ1-2; 8 bases align to TRBD1. Germline CDR1 reads SNHLY; CDR2 reads FYNNEI. CDR3 length: 14 residues. The V gene end was trimmed by 7 bases and the J gene end by 4 bases; junction bases not matched to a gene: 8. Full variable domain (rest looked up from reference TRBV2 and TRBJ1-2): EPEVTQTPSHQVTQMGQEVILRCVPISNHLYFYWYRQILGQKVEFLVSFYNNEISEKSEIFDDQFSVERPDGSNFTLKIRSTKLEDSAMYFCASNPFTGGYGYTFGSGTRLTVV.